The 27 T cell receptor beta chains listed next were all sequenced from one sample in a study of blood T cell repertoires in COVID-19. Sequenced by immunoSEQ multiplex PCR; TCRdb stores in-frame clones only, minus some. Of about 250,000 clones listed, about 79% are singletons. The specimen was peripheral blood. The origin of the receptors is a man older than 75 with acute or convalescent COVID-19.

This chain joins TRBV5-4 and TRBJ1-1; D remains ambiguous. CDR3 size: 15 residues. Germline V lookup: CDR1 SGHNT, CDR2 YYREEE (reference sequence). The V end lost 0 bases, the J end lost 6 bases, and 15 bases lay between the germline ends. CDR3 nucleotides: TGTGCCAGCAGCTTGGCCGGGGTAGGGTTTGCTGAAGCTTTCTTT. Protein: CASSLAGVGFAEAFF.

The chain uses TRBV5-1 and TRBJ1-1, with D possibly being TRBD1 (6 bases). The germline CDR1 and CDR2 sequences are SGHRS and YFSETQ. The CDR3 length is 15 residues. Trimming left V 4 bases short and J 2 bases short, with 15 bases between. This chain's CDR3 is CASSPQAGVNTEAFF. CDR3 nucleotide sequence: TGCGCCAGCAGCCCCCAGGCAGGGGTAAACACTGAAGCTTTCTTT. The full variable domain, completed using reference TRBV5-1 and TRBJ1-1, is KAGVTQTPRYLIKTRGQQVTLSCSPISGHRSVSWYQQTPGQGLQFLFEYFSETQRNKGNFPGRFSGRQFSNSRSEMNVSTLELGDSALYLCASSPQAGVNTEAFFGQGTRLTVV.

The chain joins TRBV19 to TRBJ1-3; D gene unclear. The germline V gene has CDR1 LNHDA and CDR2 SQIVND (reference sequence). The ends were cut back, 10 bases at V and 3 bases at J, with 10 bases in the middle. The CDR3 runs 12 residues. The CDR3 reads CATSPGGNTIYF. In DNA form, the CDR3 reads TGTGCCACCTCCCCCGGTGGAAACACCATATATTTT. Looking up the rest from reference TRBV19 and TRBJ1-3 gives the full variable domain: DGGITQSPKYLFRKEGQNVTLSCEQNLNHDAMYWYRQDPGQGLRLIYYSQIVNDFQKGDIAEGYSVSREKKESFPLTVTSAQKNPTAFYLCATSPGGNTIYFGEGSWLTVV.

The chain has TRBV28 and TRBJ1-1; D remains ambiguous. CDR3 length: 18 residues. V was pared by 5 bases and J by 1 base, with 23 bases between. The germline gives CDR1 MDHEN, CDR2 SYDVKM. CDR3 amino acids: CASSLLDGEEGRNTEAFF. CDR3 nucleotides: TGTGCCAGCAGTCTCCTAGACGGGGAAGAAGGTAGGAACACTGAAGCTTTCTTT.

The rearrangement uses TRBV12-2 and TRBJ2-7; the table's D call TRBD1 went unverified against the DNA. TRBV12-2 counts as a pseudogene. The CDR3 is 13 residues long. The CDR3 loop reads CAIDSGGDYEQYF. As DNA, the CDR3 is TGTGCAATTGACTCTGGGGGCGACTACGAGCAGTACTTC.

J is TRBJ1-2 and V is TRBV12-1. TRBV12-1 is marked as a pseudogene. This CDR3 region has 12 residues. CDR3 amino acids: CASNSSNYGYTF. The CDR3, as DNA: TGTGCCAGCAACTCGTCTAACTATGGCTACACCTTC.

This chain uses TRBV7-9 with TRBJ1-5; 8 nucleotides line up with TRBD1. CDR1 and CDR2 (germline): SEHNR, FQNEAQ (reference sequence). The CDR3 is 15 amino acids. Trimming cost V 5 bases and J 5 bases; bases outside gene matches: 8. The CDR3 here is CASSLDGQGYQPQHF. In DNA, the CDR3 is TGTGCCAGCAGCCTCGATGGACAGGGCTATCAGCCCCAGCATTTT.

V and J are TRBV11-2 and TRBJ2-1, with D perhaps matching TRBD1 (5 bases). Germline CDR1 SGHAT, CDR2 FQNNGV. Trimming took off 5 bases at V and 8 bases at J, with 16 bases between the two ends. The CDR3 is made up of 14 amino acids. CDR3 sequence: CASSARRQGHEQFF. CDR3 in DNA: TGTGCCAGCAGCGCCCGCAGGCAGGGTCATGAGCAGTTCTTC.

The chain uses TRBV7-3 and TRBJ2-2, with D perhaps TRBD1 (5 bases). Germline V gene data show CDR1 as SGHTA and CDR2 as FQGTGA. The V end was cut by 2 bases, the J end by 1 base, with 5 bases between. The CDR3 spans 14 residues. This CDR3 reads CASSLGQNTGELFF. Written as DNA, the CDR3 is TGTGCCAGCAGCTTAGGACAGAACACCGGGGAGCTGTTTTTT.

CDR3 bases: TGTGCCAGCAGTTTATCCTCCAGGCCCTTCTCGCCCACCTTC. Residues: CASSLSSRPFSPTF. The rearrangement joins TRBV27 to TRBJ1-2; D not certain. V lost 0 bases to trimming and J lost 13 bases, with 18 bases between them. Per the germline V gene, CDR1 is MNHEY and CDR2 is SMNVEV (reference sequence). There are 14 residues in the CDR3.

This chain uses TRBV24-1 with TRBJ1-4; tentatively, D is TRBD1 (5 bases). The CDR3 is made up of 14 amino acids. Germline values: CDR1 KGHDR, CDR2 SFDVKD. Between the trimmed V and J ends, which lost 6 bases and 7 bases, there was a span of 14 bases. For the CDR3, the DNA is TGTGCCACCAGTCAGGGAGGCGAGGGTGAAAAACTGTTTTTT. Residues: CATSQGGEGEKLFF.

The gene calls are TRBV10-3 and TRBJ2-1; unclear D gene. The CDR3 covers 15 residues. Looked up from germline, CDR1 is ENHRY and CDR2 is SYGVKD. Trimming took off 0 bases at V and 2 bases at J, with 8 bases between the two ends. The CDR3 here is CAISESGVTYNEQFF. The DNA for the CDR3 is TGTGCCATCAGTGAGTCAGGAGTAACCTACAATGAGCAGTTCTTC.

V and J are TRBV10-3 and TRBJ2-7, with D perhaps TRBD2 (5 bases). This CDR3 comprises 14 residues. Germline lookup yields CDR1 ENHRY and CDR2 SYGVKD. The V and J ends lost 6 bases and 0 bases respectively, with 12 bases between them. The CDR3 coding sequence is TGTGCCATCAGCGATCGTGAGGGCTCCTACGAGCAGTACTTC. It specifies CAISDREGSYEQYF.

The rearrangement links TRBV7-9 to TRBJ2-7; 12 nucleotides line up with TRBD1. The V segment lost 3 bases and the J segment 4 bases; nucleotides outside the gene matches: 4. CDR1 is SEHNR and CDR2 is FQNEAQ in the germline V gene (reference sequence). The CDR3 has 15 residues. CDR3 nucleotide sequence: TGTGCCAGCAGCTTTCCGGGACAGGGGGCATACGAGCAGTACTTC. As protein: CASSFPGQGAYEQYF.

This chain links TRBV19 with TRBJ2-5, with 7 nucleotides matching TRBD1. Germline CDR1 is LNHDA and CDR2 is SQIVND (reference sequence). This CDR3 has 12 amino acids. The V segment lost 6 bases and the J segment 5 bases; nucleotides outside the gene matches: 3. CDR3 nucleotides: TGTGCCAGTAGAGGGACAGCGGAGACCCAGTACTTC. Translating it yields CASRGTAETQYF.

The V and J genes are TRBV3-1 (or the pseudogene TRBV3-2) and TRBJ2-6, with 10 nucleotides matching TRBD1. With V trimmed by 4 bases and J by 0 bases, 3 bases remained unmatched. The CDR3 has 17 amino acids. From germline, CDR1 is LGHDT and CDR2 YNNKEL (reference sequence). CDR3 DNA sequence: TGTGCCAGCAGCCTGGGACAGGGGAACTCTGGGGCCAACGTCCTGACTTTC. It codes for CASSLGQGNSGANVLTF.

The CDR3 DNA reads as TGTGCTAGTGCTCGCAGGACAGCTTTGAACACTGAAGCTTTCTTT. It translates to CASARRTALNTEAFF. The chain carries TRBV12-5 and TRBJ1-1; D is possibly TRBD1 (6 bases). The germline V gene has CDR1 LGHNT and CDR2 FRNRAP. The V gene lost 7 bases and the J gene lost 0 bases, with 15 bases spanning the gap. The CDR3 is 15 residues long.

The rearrangement links TRBV5-1 to TRBJ2-7; maybe TRBD1 (6 bases). V gave up 7 bases and J gave up 2 bases, with 19 bases separating them. The CDR3 sequence is 15 residues long. CDR1 is SGHRS and CDR2 is YFSETQ in the germline V gene. CDR3 residues: CASAETGHVTYEQYF. The CDR3 bases are TGCGCCAGCGCCGAGACGGGACACGTAACCTACGAGCAGTACTTC. Based on the CDR3 plus reference TRBV5-1 and TRBJ2-7, the full variable domain is KAGVTQTPRYLIKTRGQQVTLSCSPISGHRSVSWYQQTPGQGLQFLFEYFSETQRNKGNFPGRFSGRQFSNSRSEMNVSTLELGDSALYLCASAETGHVTYEQYFGPGTRLTVT.

This clone appeared a single time. This chain connects TRBV12-3 or TRBV12-4 to TRBJ1-1, with unresolved D. Trimming removed 8 bases from V and 2 bases from J, with 12 bases in between. This CDR3 region has 13 residues. The CDR3 bases are TGTGCCAGCTCCCTGAGGGTTAACACTGAAGCTTTCTTT. Translated, it gives CASSLRVNTEAFF.

The chain links TRBV2 to TRBJ2-4; tentatively, D is TRBD1 (5 bases). Trimming left V 8 bases short and J 7 bases short, with 21 bases between. CDR1 is SNHLY, CDR2 FYNNEI, per germline. The CDR3 spans 15 residues. As DNA, the CDR3 is TGTGCCAGCTTCTCTCTAAGGGGAAAGAGGAACATTCAGTACTTC. Its translation is CASFSLRGKRNIQYF.

This clone was counted between two and nine times. The chain links TRBV7-8 to TRBJ1-2, with TRBD1 matching over 9 bases. Trimming took 5 bases from V and 3 from J; bases not matched to a gene: 4. The CDR3 is 14 amino acids. Germline CDR1 and CDR2: SGHVS and FQNEAQ. The CDR3 is CASSPRDRDYGYTF. The CDR3 nucleotides are TGTGCCAGCAGCCCCCGGGACAGGGACTATGGCTACACCTTC.

V usage is TRBV4-1 and J usage is TRBJ2-5; possibly TRBD1 for D (5 bases). Trimming removed 0 bases at V and 2 bases at J, with 16 bases between. This CDR3 spans 17 amino acids. Germline CDR1 is MGHRA and CDR2 is YSYEKL. The CDR3 reads CASSQDDGRTQQETQYF. Written as DNA, the CDR3 is TGCGCCAGCAGCCAAGATGACGGAAGGACACAACAAGAGACCCAGTACTTC.

The chain has TRBV24-1 and TRBJ2-3; 8 bases line up with TRBD1. With V trimmed by 9 bases and J by 3 bases, 7 bases remained unmatched. Germline lookup yields CDR1 KGHDR and CDR2 SFDVKD. This CDR3 has 14 residues. CDR3 amino acids: CATSGQGWTDTQYF. The CDR3, as DNA: TGTGCCACCTCCGGACAGGGTTGGACAGATACGCAGTATTTT.

V usage is TRBV3-1 (or the pseudogene TRBV3-2) and J usage is TRBJ2-1; 10 bases are a match to TRBD1. The CDR3 consists of 15 residues. Germline lookup yields CDR1 LGHDT and CDR2 YNNKEL (reference sequence). With 5 bases clipped from V and 3 bases from J, the junction kept 4 bases outside the gene matches. The DNA for the CDR3 is TGTGCCAGCAGCGCAGGGACAGGGGTCTACAATGAGCAGTTCTTC. This translates into CASSAGTGVYNEQFF.

The rearrangement links TRBV29-1 to TRBJ1-1; TRBD1 matches at 8 bases. The length of the CDR3 is 17 residues. V was pared by 3 bases and J by 0 bases, with 12 bases of the junction left unmatched. The germline CDR1 and CDR2 sequences are SQVTM and ANQGSEA. The CDR3 protein is CSVEGRTGPRMNTEAFF. DNA for the CDR3: TGCAGCGTTGAGGGACGGACAGGGCCTAGGATGAACACTGAAGCTTTCTTT.

The genes are TRBV30 and TRBJ1-6, with D maybe TRBD1 (5 bases). CDR1 is GTSNPN, CDR2 SVGIG, per germline (reference sequence). Trimming shortened V by 3 bases and J by 10 bases, and 13 bases separated the two germline ends. The CDR3 contains 13 residues. This CDR3 is CAWRAREESPLHF. In DNA, the CDR3 is TGTGCCTGGAGAGCCAGGGAGGAGTCACCCCTCCACTTT.

The table lists this clone with a few counts. The chain has TRBV5-4 and TRBJ2-6, with D unclear. Germline loops: CDR1 SGHNT, CDR2 YYREEE (reference sequence). The germline V and J ends were trimmed by 0 bases and 0 bases, with 7 bases remaining between them. CDR3 length: 16 amino acids. In DNA, the CDR3 is TGTGCCAGCAGCTTGGGGTGGAGCTCTGGGGCCAACGTCCTGACTTTC. This codes for CASSLGWSSGANVLTF.